This T cell receptor beta chain was sequenced in a study of cytomegalovirus exposure and HLA in healthy donors. The PCR made use of 60 Vbeta and 13 Jbeta primers. This table comes from immunoSEQ multiplex PCR, and its TCRdb copy is limited to in-frame clones, with some not included. The sample holds about 210,000 clones, roughly 77% seen once. Germline CDR1 reads SGHNT; CDR2 reads YENEEA. J lost 7 bases, V lost 3 bases, and 3 bases had no gene match. The CDR3 runs 13 residues. V is TRBV11-3 and J is TRBJ1-2; 9 bases are shared with TRBD1. The sequence was collected from a man aged 35-49 years in good health and CMV-seropositive. Sequenced input: PBMCs. CDR3 bases: TGTGCCAGCAGCTTGACAGGGGGTGGTGGCTACACCTTC. Protein sequence: CASSLTGGGGYTF.